This T cell receptor beta chain was documented in a study of shared clonotypes between healthy human individuals. In the original workflow: Junction-only sequences without quality scores were provided by ImmunoSEQ, so filtering was different. Assay used: immunoSEQ multiplex PCR; TCRdb lists only in-frame clones, some missing. V and J calls and clone size follow that table, whereas D and trimming were derived from the DNA. Seen here are 1,400,000 or so clones, around 98.5% observed once, and the top ten hold approximately 0.4%. This CDR3 comprises 13 residues. Germline V gene lookup returns CDR1 SGHAT and CDR2 FQNNGV. Trimming removed 11 bases from V and 0 bases from J, with 10 bases in between. This clone was detected only once. What it recognizes is unknown. The investigators split CD4+ cells into a CD45RA+ naive subset and a CD45RA-negative memory subset. Whole-study results and caveats: Across a handful of donors, naive CD4 shared 5% to 6%, naive CD8 3.5% to 4%, memory CD4 more than 2%, memory CD8 0.4% to 0.5%.

The sample taken for sequencing was naive CD4+ T cells sorted from blood. Subset of the sample: CD45RA+ positively selected. The V gene is TRBV11-2, the J gene TRBJ2-2, with D possibly matching TRBD2 (6 bases). The TCR sequence derives from a man aged 30 to 45 in good health. Here the CDR3 reads CAGRPTNTGELFF. For the CDR3, the DNA is TGTGCCGGGAGGCCCACGAACACCGGGGAGCTGTTTTTT.